What follows are 26 T cell receptor beta chains derived from one specimen sequenced in a study of T cell responses to AZD1222 COVID-19 vaccine. Clones were sequenced by immunoSEQ multiplex PCR, and TCRdb holds only the in-frame ones, with some missing. The sample records 80,000 to 95,000 clones, roughly 88% being singletons. The sequencing here drew on peripheral blood, taken on day 0 of MenACWY control vaccination. The origin of the receptors is an adult in good health.

This clone was seen only a few times. The rearrangement links TRBV6-2 or TRBV6-3 to TRBJ1-5; no definite D call. V was pared by 2 bases and J by 6 bases, with 5 bases between. Germline V gene sequence: CDR1 MNHEY, CDR2 SVGEGT. The CDR3 length is 12 residues. The CDR3 spells CASSYVGQPQHF. The CDR3 DNA is TGTGCCAGCAGTTACGTCGGTCAGCCCCAGCATTTT.

This clone has a single count. The rearrangement links TRBV6-5 to TRBJ1-4, with 8 positions matching TRBD1. This CDR3 is built from 16 residues. Germline-derived CDR1 and CDR2 are MNHEY and SVGAGI. The junction had 4 bases not matched to a gene; V was cut back by 2 bases and J by 2 bases. The CDR3 here is CASSYPDRETNEKLFF. The CDR3 DNA reads TGTGCCAGCAGTTACCCGGACAGGGAGACTAATGAAAAACTGTTTTTT.

This clone was picked up a small number of times. This chain links TRBV19 with TRBJ1-2; TRBD1 matches at 10 bases. V trimming: 7 bases; J trimming: 2 bases; junction bases outside the gene matches: 10. This CDR3 is 16 amino acids long. Germline values: CDR1 LNHDA, CDR2 SQIVND (reference sequence). As DNA, the CDR3 is TGTGCCAGTAAGGAGGAGACAGGGGGCCAAAACTATGGCTACACCTTC. It yields the protein CASKEETGGQNYGYTF.

The chain has TRBV15 and TRBJ2-7, with D tentatively TRBD2 (6 bases). Germline V gene sequence: CDR1 LNHNV, CDR2 YYDKDF (reference sequence). The CDR3 spans 14 residues. The V end was cut by 3 bases, the J end by 7 bases, with 16 bases between. The CDR3 loop is CATSSLLAPLEQYF. CDR3 in DNA: TGTGCCACCAGCAGCTTACTAGCCCCTTTAGAGCAGTACTTC.

This chain links TRBV7-9 with TRBJ1-2; no firm D call. Germline V CDR1 and CDR2: SEHNR, FQNEAQ (reference sequence). V shed 2 bases and J shed 0 bases, with 7 bases lying between them. CDR3 size: 14 residues. CDR3 sequence (DNA): TGTGCCAGCAGCTTAATTGGTGCTAACTATGGCTACACCTTC. Protein sequence: CASSLIGANYGYTF. Looking up the rest from reference TRBV7-9 and TRBJ1-2 gives the full variable domain: DTGVSQNPRHKITKRGQNVTFRCDPISEHNRLYWYRQTLGQGPEFLTYFQNEAQLEKSRLLSDRFSAERPKGSFSTLEIQRTEQGDSAMYLCASSLIGANYGYTFGSGTRLTVV.

The sample holds one count of this clone. The chain couples TRBV3-1 (or the pseudogene TRBV3-2) to TRBJ1-2, with D unclear. The germline V gene has CDR1 LGHDT and CDR2 YNNKEL (reference sequence). V was shortened by 4 bases and J by 7 bases, with 10 bases between the two germline ends. This CDR3 contains 12 residues. The CDR3 is CASSLRTGGYTF. CDR3 nucleotides: TGTGCCAGCAGCCTCCGGACGGGTGGCTACACCTTC.

This clone was observed once. CDR3 sequence (DNA): TGTGCCAGCACTCCGGGACACAAGAGAAATCAGCCCCAGCATTTT. Translated, it gives CASTPGHKRNQPQHF. V usage is TRBV28 and J usage is TRBJ1-5, with D possibly TRBD1 on 6 matching bases. CDR1 MDHEN and CDR2 SYDVKM come from the germline V gene. The CDR3 is 15 residues long. Trimming pared 7 bases from V and 4 bases from J, leaving 17 bases between.

The V call is TRBV27, the J call TRBJ1-2; D ambiguous. CDR1 and CDR2 (germline): MNHEY, SMNVEV (reference sequence). The CDR3 length is 13 residues. V lost 4 bases and J lost 5, with 11 bases in between. The CDR3 is CASSSRMGYGYTF. Written as DNA, the CDR3 is TGTGCCAGCAGTTCCAGGATGGGATATGGCTACACCTTC.

In this sample, this clone turned up once. The chain recombines TRBV6-2 or TRBV6-3 with TRBJ1-1, with a tentative D call TRBD1 (6 bases). CDR3 size: 14 residues. Germline V CDR1 and CDR2: MNHEY, SVGEGT. Trimming removed 4 bases at V and 1 base at J, with 10 bases between. CDR3 DNA sequence: TGTGCCAGCAGTTCTCAGGGGTCGAACACTGAAGCTTTCTTT. Its protein product is CASSSQGSNTEAFF.

The chain is built from TRBV21-1 and TRBJ2-1; whether TRBD1, the table's D call, matches the DNA was not checked. TRBV21-1 is annotated as a pseudogene. The CDR3 has 13 amino acids. CDR3 in amino acids: CAKNREGAGEQFF. The CDR3 DNA sequence: TGTGCCAAGAACCGAGAGGGGGCCGGAGAGCAGTTCTTC.

The chain combines TRBV28 with TRBJ1-5; D is possibly TRBD1 (5 bases). The V and J ends lost 7 bases and 8 bases respectively, with 12 bases between them. The germline CDR1 and CDR2 sequences are MDHEN and SYDVKM. This CDR3 spans 12 amino acids. The CDR3 is CASTRGSKPQHF. The CDR3 nucleotides are TGTGCCAGCACCCGGGGCTCCAAGCCCCAGCATTTT.

V gene TRBV11-2 combines with J gene TRBJ1-1; D gene ambiguous. The V gene lost 0 bases and the J gene lost 10 bases, with 15 bases spanning the gap. CDR1 is SGHAT and CDR2 is FQNNGV in the germline V gene. This CDR3 has 14 amino acids. The CDR3, as DNA: TGTGCCAGCAGCTTAGATCCCACAGATTCACGAGCTTTCTTT. Residues: CASSLDPTDSRAFF.

The genes are TRBV5-4 and TRBJ1-3; 8 bases line up with TRBD1. Germline V gene data show CDR1 as SGHNT and CDR2 as YYREEE (reference sequence). CDR3 length equals 14 residues. After removal of 5 bases from V and 4 bases from J, the junction contained 5 bases not matched to a gene. The CDR3 region is CASRSTGEGNTIYF. The CDR3 DNA reads as TGTGCCAGCAGGTCGACAGGGGAAGGAAACACCATATATTTT.

This clone was seen a single time. The rearrangement joins TRBV5-5 to TRBJ1-1; TRBD1 matches 7 bases. There are 15 residues in the CDR3. The J segment lost 1 base and the V segment lost 0 bases, leaving 3 bases of the junction unmatched. CDR1 SGHKS and CDR2 YYEKEE come from the germline V gene (reference sequence). The DNA of the CDR3 is TGTGCCAGCAGCTTGGTCGGGACAGCGAACACTGAAGCTTTCTTT. Encoded protein: CASSLVGTANTEAFF.

This clone was counted a single time. This chain uses TRBV15 with TRBJ1-4, with D maybe TRBD1 (5 bases). Germline CDR1 LNHNV, CDR2 YYDKDF (reference sequence). The CDR3 is made up of 15 amino acids. Trimming removed 7 bases from V and 5 bases from J, with 17 bases in between. The CDR3 DNA reads as TGTGCCACCACCAAGGGGTACCTGGAGAATGAAAAACTGTTTTTT. Protein product: CATTKGYLENEKLFF.

The chain employs TRBV28 and TRBJ2-1; 8 bases are shared with TRBD1. This CDR3 spans 15 amino acids. V was clipped by 6 bases and J by 0 bases; unmatched bases: 4. Germline CDR1 and CDR2: MDHEN and SYDVKM. The CDR3 sequence: CASRPQGVSYNEQFF. In nucleotides, the CDR3 is TGTGCCAGCAGACCACAGGGGGTCTCCTACAATGAGCAGTTCTTC.

V is TRBV7-3 and J is TRBJ2-7; D is possibly TRBD1 (6 bases). Germline-derived CDR1 and CDR2 are SGHTA and FQGTGA. CDR3 length equals 14 residues. V dropped 2 bases and J dropped 3 bases, with 11 bases sitting between them. The CDR3 DNA sequence: TGTGCCAGCAGCTTAGATGGACAGCACTACGAGCAGTACTTC. Translation gives CASSLDGQHYEQYF.

The rearrangement links TRBV2 to TRBJ2-7, with TRBD1 identical over 9 bases. Germline values: CDR1 SNHLY, CDR2 FYNNEI. This CDR3 has 14 amino acids. V shed 3 bases and J 3 bases; nucleotides not matched to a gene: 3. CDR3 loop: CASSDWTGDYEQYF. The CDR3 coding sequence is TGTGCCAGCAGTGATTGGACAGGGGACTACGAGCAGTACTTC.

This rearrangement joins TRBV2 to TRBJ1-1, with 7 bases fitting TRBD1. Germline V gene sequence: CDR1 SNHLY, CDR2 FYNNEI. This CDR3 spans 13 amino acids. V trimming: 6 bases; J trimming: 5 bases; junction bases outside the gene matches: 6. The CDR3 bases are TGTGCCAGCAGAAACTCAGGGGGTACTGAAGCTTTCTTT. Its protein is CASRNSGGTEAFF.

The V gene is TRBV28, the J gene TRBJ2-1; 9 bases fit TRBD1. The germline CDR1 and CDR2 sequences are MDHEN and SYDVKM. The CDR3 covers 15 residues. J lost 7 bases, V lost 4 bases, and 8 bases had no gene match. CDR3 sequence (DNA): TGTGCCAGCAGTTCCGCGGGACAGGGTCTTAATGAGCAGTTCTTC. Encoded protein: CASSSAGQGLNEQFF. Drawing the rest from reference TRBV28 and TRBJ2-1, the complete variable domain is DVKVTQSSRYLVKRTGEKVFLECVQDMDHENMFWYRQDPGLGLRLIYFSYDVKMKEKGDIPEGYSVSREKKERFSLILESASTNQTSMYLCASSSAGQGLNEQFFGPGTRLTVL.

J is TRBJ1-3 and V is TRBV10-3; D is undetermined. There are 11 residues in the CDR3. Trimming cost V 4 bases and J 4 bases, with 2 bases left between them. The germline V gene encodes CDR1 ENHRY and CDR2 SYGVKD. This chain's CDR3 is CAISGGNTIYF. CDR3 DNA sequence: TGTGCCATCAGTGGGGGAAACACCATATATTTT.

The J gene is TRBJ1-4, the V gene TRBV5-1; 11 bases map to TRBD1. J gave up 5 bases and V 4 bases, and 1 base lay outside the gene matches. Germline-derived CDR1 and CDR2 are SGHRS and YFSETQ. CDR3 length: 14 residues. The CDR3, as DNA: TGCGCCAGCAGCCGGGACAGGGGGAATGAAAAACTGTTTTTT. This sequence encodes CASSRDRGNEKLFF. Full variable domain (outside the CDR3, taken from reference TRBV5-1 and TRBJ1-4): KAGVTQTPRYLIKTRGQQVTLSCSPISGHRSVSWYQQTPGQGLQFLFEYFSETQRNKGNFPGRFSGRQFSNSRSEMNVSTLELGDSALYLCASSRDRGNEKLFFGSGTQLSVL.

The chain is built from TRBV18 and TRBJ1-4; D might be TRBD1 (6 bases). There are 14 residues in the CDR3. V lost 1 base and J lost 5, with 8 bases in between. Germline V gives CDR1 KGHSH, CDR2 LQKENI. The CDR3 DNA reads as TGTGCCAGCTCACCACGGACAGACAATGAAAAACTGTTTTTT. Its translation is CASSPRTDNEKLFF.

This chain uses TRBV5-4 with TRBJ1-6, with a tentative D call TRBD1 (6 bases). V was pared by 1 base and J by 6 bases, with 11 bases between. This CDR3 contains 15 residues. Germline CDR1 SGHNT, CDR2 YYREEE (reference sequence). The CDR3 here is CASSLMGQSNSPLHF. The CDR3 DNA follows: TGTGCCAGCAGCTTGATGGGACAAAGTAATTCACCCCTCCACTTT.

This chain uses TRBV4-1 with TRBJ1-4, with D possibly TRBD1 on 5 matching bases. CDR1 and CDR2 from the germline V gene are MGHRA and YSYEKL. This CDR3 has 12 residues. V lost 0 bases and J lost 13, with 9 bases in between. The CDR3 spells CASSQDGRGLFF. CDR3 bases: TGCGCCAGCAGCCAAGATGGTAGGGGACTGTTTTTT.

The chain couples TRBV24-1 to TRBJ2-2; TRBD1 aligns across 9 bases. The CDR3 is made up of 14 amino acids. V lost 9 bases, J lost 3 bases, and 4 bases stayed unmatched. Germline assignment: CDR1 KGHDR and CDR2 SFDVKD. This CDR3 reads CATLGDRDTGELFF. CDR3 DNA: TGTGCCACCCTGGGGGACAGGGACACCGGGGAGCTGTTTTTT.